Presented here are 14 T cell receptor beta chains from one specimen sequenced in a study of blood T cell repertoires in COVID-19. Only in-frame clones appear in the TCRdb table, and some are missing; sequencing was by immunoSEQ multiplex PCR. The table lists roughly 100,000 clones, approximately 88% of them singletons. Sequenced: peripheral blood. The receptors shown here come from a human donor in a cohort sampled during active COVID-19.

This clone was detected only once. The chain couples TRBV3-1 (or the pseudogene TRBV3-2) to TRBJ1-1; D gene ambiguous. Germline V lookup: CDR1 LGHDT, CDR2 YNNKEL (reference sequence). The CDR3 has 15 amino acids. The V and J ends lost 4 bases and 1 base respectively, with 13 bases between them. In DNA, the CDR3 is TGTGCCAGCAGCCCTCAAACGGGAAGGAACACTGAAGCTTTCTTT. It is translated as CASSPQTGRNTEAFF.

The chain joins TRBV5-1 to TRBJ2-5; 13 bases agree with TRBD2. The germline V gene encodes CDR1 SGHRS and CDR2 YFSETQ. This CDR3 has 16 residues. V shed 1 base and J 4 bases; nucleotides not matched to a gene: 4. CDR3 DNA sequence: TGCGCCAGCAGCTTGTCACTAGCGGGGGGGCGAGAGACCCAGTACTTC. Its translation is CASSLSLAGGRETQYF.

This chain uses TRBV5-1 with TRBJ1-2; the match to TRBD1 covers 9 bases. The CDR3 length is 13 residues. V lost 2 bases to trimming and J lost 6 bases; unmatched junction nucleotides: 2. CDR1 and CDR2 from the germline V gene are SGHRS and YFSETQ. The chain's CDR3 is CASSLGTGHGYTF. DNA of the CDR3: TGCGCCAGCAGCTTAGGGACAGGGCATGGCTACACCTTC.

This clone is a singleton in its sample. The chain joins TRBV18 to TRBJ2-2; TRBD1 might be the D (5 bases). Germline lookup yields CDR1 KGHSH and CDR2 LQKENI. Deletions cut 2 bases from V and 1 base from J, with 5 bases between. The CDR3 length is 14 residues. The CDR3 region is CASSPDRNTGELFF. The CDR3 coding sequence is TGTGCCAGCTCACCAGACAGGAACACCGGGGAGCTGTTTTTT.

The gene calls are TRBV2 and TRBJ2-2; 9 nucleotides agree with TRBD2. The germline CDR1 and CDR2 sequences are SNHLY and FYNNEI. V trimming: 2 bases; J trimming: 6 bases; junction bases outside the gene matches: 10. This CDR3 region has 17 residues. CDR3 region: CASSERTSVLGAGELFF. CDR3 nucleotides: TGTGCCAGCAGTGAAAGGACTAGCGTCCTGGGGGCCGGGGAGCTGTTTTTT.

The chain combines TRBV5-4 with TRBJ2-3; D is perhaps TRBD2 (7 bases). From germline, CDR1 is SGHNT and CDR2 YYREEE (reference sequence). V lost 6 bases and J lost 4, with 18 bases in between. This CDR3 is built from 15 residues. CDR3 residues: CASNPTGGPADTQYF. The CDR3 DNA sequence: TGTGCCAGCAACCCGACCGGGGGGCCGGCAGATACGCAGTATTTT.

This clone was counted many times. The chain is built from TRBV4-1 and TRBJ2-5, with 11 bases that match TRBD2. The CDR3 length is 18 residues. Germline V gene data show CDR1 as MGHRA and CDR2 as YSYEKL. With 1 base clipped from V and 4 bases from J, the junction kept 11 bases outside the gene matches. The CDR3 spells CASSQGLAGGLHGETQYF. The CDR3 bases are TGCGCCAGCAGCCAAGGGTTAGCGGGGGGGCTTCATGGAGAGACCCAGTACTTC.

The rearrangement uses TRBV5-4 and TRBJ1-1; TRBD1 matches at 7 bases. CDR1 and CDR2 (germline): SGHNT, YYREEE (reference sequence). V lost 3 bases, J lost 1 base, and 0 bases stayed unmatched. The CDR3 sequence is 13 residues long. CDR3 sequence reads: CASSWDRNTEAFF. The CDR3 DNA follows: TGTGCCAGCAGCTGGGACAGGAACACTGAAGCTTTCTTT.

J is TRBJ1-6 and V is TRBV6-2 or TRBV6-3; 9 bases fit TRBD1. The CDR3 spans 16 residues. Germline V CDR1 and CDR2: MNHEY, SVGEGT. V shed 6 bases, J shed 7 bases, and the junction held 10 bases outside the gene matches. CDR3 nucleotide sequence: TGTGCCAGCAGCCAGCAGGGACAGGGAACCAATTCACCCCTCCACTTT. This encodes CASSQQGQGTNSPLHF.

The chain carries TRBV7-2 and TRBJ2-7; 11 nucleotides align to TRBD1. The CDR3 is made up of 14 amino acids. V was clipped by 4 bases and J by 3 bases; unmatched bases: 2. CDR1 and CDR2 (germline): SGHTA, FQGNSA. CDR3 protein: CASSSDRGHYEQYF. In DNA, the CDR3 is TGTGCCAGCAGCTCGGACAGGGGGCACTACGAGCAGTACTTC.

The CDR3 loop is CASSYSGATNEKLFF. The CDR3 DNA is TGTGCCAGCAGTTACTCAGGGGCAACTAATGAAAAACTGTTTTTT. The chain employs TRBV6-5 and TRBJ1-4; weak D call: TRBD1 (5 bases). Trimming removed 0 bases from V and 0 bases from J, with 5 bases in between. This CDR3 has 15 residues. CDR1 and CDR2 (germline): MNHEY, SVGAGI.

This rearrangement joins TRBV5-4 to TRBJ2-7, with D possibly being TRBD1 (5 bases). Germline CDR1 reads SGHNT; CDR2 reads YYREEE (reference sequence). V was pared by 4 bases and J by 2 bases, with 16 bases between. This CDR3 contains 15 residues. CDR3 amino acids: CASSLGAAVTYEQYF. DNA for the CDR3: TGTGCCAGCAGCCTAGGGGCAGCCGTCACCTACGAGCAGTACTTC.

The rearrangement joins TRBV2 to TRBJ1-1, with D perhaps matching TRBD1 (6 bases). V gave up 5 bases and J gave up 1 base, with 11 bases separating them. The CDR3 extends over 14 amino acids. Germline V lookup: CDR1 SNHLY, CDR2 FYNNEI. This CDR3 reads CASSLQDRNTEAFF. The CDR3 nucleotides read TGTGCCAGCAGTTTGCAGGACAGGAACACTGAAGCTTTCTTT.

V usage is TRBV3-1 (or the pseudogene TRBV3-2) and J usage is TRBJ2-3; 15 bases are a match to TRBD2. The CDR3 is 18 amino acids. The V segment lost 4 bases and the J segment 1 base; nucleotides outside the gene matches: 6. CDR1 and CDR2 from the germline V gene are LGHDT and YNNKEL (reference sequence). For the CDR3, the DNA is TGTGCCAGCAGCCTCGGACTAGCGGGGGGGCATGGCACAGATACGCAGTATTTT. Translated: CASSLGLAGGHGTDTQYF.